Listed below are T cell receptor beta chains from one sample, sequenced in a study of blood T cell repertoires in COVID-19. Measured with immunoSEQ multiplex PCR; TCRdb has only the in-frame clones, and not every one. The sample has some 200,000 clones; about 81% are singletons. Sequencing was performed on peripheral blood. Receptors originate from a woman between 65 and 79 years old with COVID-19, enrolled during active disease. CDR3s include the opening cysteine and the closing phenylalanine or tryptophan. The D gene is left open where the match is weak. Size is stated for part of the rows, as once, few or many counts, or as a class when the clone is expanded.

length: 15
V: TRBV2
size: NA
J: TRBJ1-5
D: TRBD1
CDR3: CASNYRGPSNQPQHF
DNA: TGTGCCAGCAATTACAGGGGGCCAAGCAATCAGCCCCAGCATTTT

length: 15
V: TRBV7-2
size: few
J: TRBJ1-2
D: NA
CDR3: CASSLEPGIYYGYTF
DNA: TGTGCCAGCAGCTTAGAGCCGGGGATTTACTATGGCTACACCTTC

length: 16
V: TRBV28
size: NA
J: TRBJ2-2
D: TRBD2
CDR3: CASSLGTSYYTGELFF
DNA: TGTGCCAGCAGTTTAGGGACTAGCTATTACACCGGGGAGCTGTTTTTT

length: 14
V: TRBV28
size: NA
J: TRBJ1-5
D: TRBD1
CDR3: CANAGTGQYQPQHF
DNA: TGTGCCAATGCCGGGACAGGGCAATATCAGCCCCAGCATTTT

length: 15
V: TRBV25-1
size: once
J: TRBJ1-4
D: NA
CDR3: CASSAPGVVSEKLFF
DNA: TGTGCCAGCAGTGCCCCGGGGGTAGTTAGTGAAAAACTGTTTTTT

length: 13
V: TRBV12-3/TRBV12-4
size: NA
J: TRBJ2-7
D: TRBD1
CDR3: CASSPQGTYEQYF
DNA: TGTGCCAGCAGCCCACAGGGGACCTACGAGCAGTACTTC

length: 21
V: TRBV24-1
size: few
J: TRBJ2-6
D: TRBD1
CDR3: CATEVEPLDRGPFSGANVLTF
DNA: TGTGCCACTGAGGTTGAGCCCCTGGACAGGGGGCCGTTCTCTGGGGCCAACGTCCTGACTTTC

length: 14
V: TRBV5-4
size: NA
J: TRBJ2-5
D: TRBD1
CDR3: CASSGQDRGETQYF
DNA: TGTGCCAGCAGCGGTCAGGACAGGGGAGAGACCCAGTACTTC

length: 15
V: TRBV30
size: NA
J: TRBJ2-7
D: NA
CDR3: CAWSVLWDKKNEQYF
DNA: TGTGCCTGGAGTGTACTTTGGGACAAAAAGAACGAGCAGTACTTC

length: 13
V: TRBV6-5
size: NA
J: TRBJ2-1
D: NA
CDR3: CASSRQSYNEQFF
DNA: TGTGCCAGCTCCCGACAGAGCTACAATGAGCAGTTCTTC

length: 12
V: TRBV28
size: NA
J: TRBJ1-2
D: NA
CDR3: CASTGGPYGYTF
DNA: TGTGCCAGCACCGGTGGTCCCTATGGCTACACCTTC

length: 12
V: TRBV15
size: NA
J: TRBJ1-2
D: NA
CDR3: CATSQGNYGYTF
DNA: TGTGCCACCTCCCAGGGTAACTATGGCTACACCTTC

length: 16
V: TRBV19
size: NA
J: TRBJ2-1
D: TRBD2
CDR3: CASRASGLDTYNEQFF
DNA: TGTGCCAGTAGAGCCTCGGGACTAGACACTTACAATGAGCAGTTCTTC

length: 13
V: TRBV10-3
size: NA
J: TRBJ2-3
D: NA
CDR3: CAISELGTDTQYF
DNA: TGTGCCATCAGTGAGCTCGGCACAGATACGCAGTATTTT

length: 15
V: TRBV5-4
size: NA
J: TRBJ2-2
D: NA
CDR3: CASSRELANTGELFF
DNA: TGTGCCAGCAGCCGCGAACTAGCGAACACCGGGGAGCTGTTTTTT

length: 13
V: TRBV9
size: many
J: TRBJ2-2
D: NA
CDR3: CASSSLSVGELFF
DNA: TGTGCCAGCAGCTCCCTTAGTGTCGGGGAGCTGTTTTTT

length: 13
V: TRBV28
size: NA
J: TRBJ2-4
D: TRBD1
CDR3: CASRKTGPNIQYF
DNA: TGTGCCAGCAGAAAGACAGGGCCAAACATTCAGTACTTC

length: 16
V: TRBV7-3
size: NA
J: TRBJ2-1
D: NA
CDR3: CASSPSIPSSYNEQFF
DNA: TGTGCCAGCAGCCCATCCATCCCCAGCTCCTACAATGAGCAGTTCTTC

length: 16
V: TRBV6-2/TRBV6-3
size: NA
J: TRBJ2-7
D: TRBD2
CDR3: CASSVSGLAGTYEQYF
DNA: TGTGCCAGCAGCGTCTCGGGACTAGCGGGGACCTACGAGCAGTACTTC

length: 12
V: TRBV7-9
size: NA
J: TRBJ1-2
D: NA
CDR3: CASSLMSYGYTF
DNA: TGTGCCAGCAGCTTGATGAGCTATGGCTACACCTTC

length: 12
V: TRBV2
size: NA
J: TRBJ1-2
D: NA
CDR3: CASRTDNYGYTF
DNA: TGTGCCAGCAGGACGGACAATTATGGCTACACCTTC

length: 16
V: TRBV4-3
size: NA
J: TRBJ2-5
D: TRBD1
CDR3: CASSQGGQGARETQYF
DNA: TGCGCCAGCAGCCAAGGTGGACAGGGGGCGCGAGAGACCCAGTACTTC

length: 16
V: TRBV2
size: NA
J: TRBJ2-2
D: NA
CDR3: CASSLLRTGNTGELFF
DNA: TGTGCCAGCAGTCTCCTTCGGACGGGAAACACCGGGGAGCTGTTTTTT

length: 16
V: TRBV5-4
size: NA
J: TRBJ2-1
D: TRBD1
CDR3: CASSFRQGVKYNEQFF
DNA: TGTGCCAGCAGCTTCAGGCAGGGGGTAAAATACAATGAGCAGTTCTTC

length: 13
V: TRBV21-1
size: NA
J: TRBJ1-1
D: NA
CDR3: CASTGTGGTEAFF
DNA: TGTGCCAGCACCGGGACAGGGGGCACTGAAGCTTTCTTT

length: 13
V: TRBV5-1
size: NA
J: TRBJ1-2
D: NA
CDR3: CASSSGPNYGYTF
DNA: TGCGCCAGCAGCTCAGGGCCCAACTATGGCTACACCTTC